This T cell receptor beta chain appears in the sequencing data of a study of shared clonotypes between healthy human individuals. Whole-study context: Ranging from 18 to 49 in age, donors were a couple of women and a few men. Study-level points and caveats: Exclusively blood specimens were collected; tissue repertoires likely differ.

The repertoire was sequenced with immunoSEQ multiplex PCR; TCRdb's copy has only in-frame clones and lacks some. The sample has about 320,000 clones, 87% seen once. Germline V gene lookup returns CDR1 SGHRS and CDR2 YFSETQ. This CDR3 is built from 17 residues. V was shortened by 0 bases and J by 7 bases, with 17 bases between the two germline ends. Comments on this clone: Its specificity is not known.

Sample: memory CD8+ T cells sorted from blood. Subset here: CD45RO+ cells pooled with CCR7-negative TemRA cells. The chain is built from TRBV5-1 and TRBJ1-6; the D is unclear. This clonotype originated in a man aged 18 to 29 in good health. The CDR3 DNA sequence: TGCGCCAGCAGCTTGGGGCGGGTGTTGGAGATAAATTCACCCCTCCACTTT. It translates to CASSLGRVLEINSPLHF.